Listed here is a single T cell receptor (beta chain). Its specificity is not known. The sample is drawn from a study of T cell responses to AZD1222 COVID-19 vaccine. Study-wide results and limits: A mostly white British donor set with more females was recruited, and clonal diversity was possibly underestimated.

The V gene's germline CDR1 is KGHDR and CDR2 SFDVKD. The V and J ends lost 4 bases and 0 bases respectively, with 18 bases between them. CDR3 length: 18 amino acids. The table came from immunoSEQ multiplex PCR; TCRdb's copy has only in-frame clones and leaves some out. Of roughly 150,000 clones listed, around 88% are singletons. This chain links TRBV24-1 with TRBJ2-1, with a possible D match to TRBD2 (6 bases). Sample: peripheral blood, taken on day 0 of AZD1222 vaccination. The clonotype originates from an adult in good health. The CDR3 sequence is CATSDQPVGSGSYNEQFF. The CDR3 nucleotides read TGTGCCACCAGTGACCAACCGGTCGGGAGTGGCTCCTACAATGAGCAGTTCTTC.